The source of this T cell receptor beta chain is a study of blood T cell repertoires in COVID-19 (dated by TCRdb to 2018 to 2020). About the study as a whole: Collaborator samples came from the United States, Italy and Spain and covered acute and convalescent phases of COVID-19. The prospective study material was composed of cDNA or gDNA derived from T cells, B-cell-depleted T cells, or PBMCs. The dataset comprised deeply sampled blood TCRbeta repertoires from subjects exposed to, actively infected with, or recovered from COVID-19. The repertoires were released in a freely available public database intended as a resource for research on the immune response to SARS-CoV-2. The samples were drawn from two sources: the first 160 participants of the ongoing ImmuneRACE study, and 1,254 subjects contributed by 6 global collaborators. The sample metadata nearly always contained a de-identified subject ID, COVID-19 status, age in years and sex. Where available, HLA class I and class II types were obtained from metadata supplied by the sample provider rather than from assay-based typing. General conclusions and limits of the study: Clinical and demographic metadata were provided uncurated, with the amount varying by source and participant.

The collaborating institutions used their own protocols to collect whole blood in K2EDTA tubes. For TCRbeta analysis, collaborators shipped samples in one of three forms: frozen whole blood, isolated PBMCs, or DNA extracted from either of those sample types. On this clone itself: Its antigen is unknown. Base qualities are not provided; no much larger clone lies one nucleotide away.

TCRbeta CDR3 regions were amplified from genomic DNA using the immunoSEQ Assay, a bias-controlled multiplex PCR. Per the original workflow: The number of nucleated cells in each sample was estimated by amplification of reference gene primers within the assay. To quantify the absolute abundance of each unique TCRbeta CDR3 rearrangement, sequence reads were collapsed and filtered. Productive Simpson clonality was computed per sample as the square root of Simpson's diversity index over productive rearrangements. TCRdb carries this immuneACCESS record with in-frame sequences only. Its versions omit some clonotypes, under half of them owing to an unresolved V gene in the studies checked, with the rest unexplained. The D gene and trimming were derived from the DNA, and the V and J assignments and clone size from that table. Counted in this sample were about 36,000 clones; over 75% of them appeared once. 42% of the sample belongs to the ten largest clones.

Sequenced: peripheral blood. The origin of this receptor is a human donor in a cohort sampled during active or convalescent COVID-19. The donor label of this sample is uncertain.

The DNA sequence is as follows: TGTGCCAGCAGCTTGTCTCAGCGTAGGGAGACCCAGTACTTC. This codes for CASSLSQRRETQYF. In this chain, TRBV5-6 is recombined with TRBJ2-5; no confident D gene assignment can be made. The cysteine opens and the phenylalanine closes a CDR3 of 14 amino acids. Only CDR3 DNA remains: 42 bases, in frame from the first base. The V and J ends are trimmed by 1 base and 5 bases, leaving 12 bases between them. From the germline V gene, CDR1 is SGHDT and CDR2 is YYEEEE.